This T cell receptor beta chain was recorded in a study of T cells after yellow fever vaccination. At the level of the study: Libraries from low-cell-number fractions were prepared with the SMART-Seq v4 Ultra Low Input RNA kit. Overall study results and limits: Shared CD4/CD8 clonotypes were a small share, likely from convergent recombination. Reappearing after the booster were most of the clones from primary vaccination (around 96% CD4, approximately 89% CD8).

This clonotype was picked up a small number of times. The antigen is not known. TCR cDNA, made by 5'RACE template switching, carried an added universal primer site and UMIs. In TCRdb, the 5' RACE reads were re-called with MiXCR into one record per CDR3 protein. This sample has 250,000 to 400,000 distinct CDR3 sequences, with roughly 4.3% found just once. This clonotype originated in a man aged 18 to 29 who received the YFV17D yellow fever vaccine. The specimen was PBMCs, collected 5 days after the yellow fever booster vaccination.

In DNA form, the CDR3 reads TGTGCCAGCAGCGCTGACGTTAGCTCTGGAAACACCATATATTTT. Translating it yields CASSADVSSGNTIYF. The chain has TRBV7-6 and TRBJ1-3; D not certain. Germline CDR1 is SGHVS and CDR2 is FNYEAQ. This CDR3 spans 15 amino acids. The V and J ends lost 5 bases and 0 bases respectively, with 11 bases between them.